Shown below are 18 T cell receptor beta chains from a single sample sequenced in a study of blood T cell repertoires in COVID-19. Sequencing used immunoSEQ multiplex PCR; TCRdb keeps in-frame clones, though not all of them. Of 110,000 or so clones in the sample, 75% to 90% were seen once. Specimen: peripheral blood. The receptors were sampled from a woman aged 55-75 years with COVID-19, enrolled during active disease.

J is TRBJ1-2 and V is TRBV4-2, with TRBD1 matching over 9 bases. The CDR3 spans 15 residues. In germline, CDR1 is LGHNA, CDR2 YNFKEQ. The V gene end was trimmed by 1 base and the J gene end by 7 bases; junction bases not matched to a gene: 7. CDR3 in amino acids: CASSQATGGIGGYTF. The CDR3 DNA follows: TGTGCCAGCAGCCAAGCAACAGGGGGCATCGGTGGCTACACCTTC.

The chain recombines TRBV18 with TRBJ2-2; tentatively, D is TRBD1 (5 bases). The ends were cut back, 7 bases at V and 4 bases at J, with 13 bases in the middle. Looked up from germline, CDR1 is KGHSH and CDR2 is LQKENI. This CDR3 has 14 amino acids. For the CDR3, the DNA is TGTGCCAGCTGTCAGGAACAGGTCACCGGGGAGCTGTTTTTT. Its protein product is CASCQEQVTGELFF.

This chain connects TRBV2 to TRBJ1-1; a weak D match, TRBD1 (6 bases). This CDR3 is 15 amino acids long. Germline lookup yields CDR1 SNHLY and CDR2 FYNNEI. V lost 1 base, J lost 3 bases, and 12 bases lay in between. The CDR3 coding sequence is TGTGCCAGCAGTGAAGAGGGGGGGCGGGACACTGAAGCTTTCTTT. Translating it yields CASSEEGGRDTEAFF.

This chain links TRBV10-3 with TRBJ2-2, with 9 positions matching TRBD1. Germline lookup yields CDR1 ENHRY and CDR2 SYGVKD. This CDR3 has 14 amino acids. The junction had 7 bases not matched to a gene; V was cut back by 7 bases and J by 7 bases. As DNA, the CDR3 is TGTGCCATCAAGGACAGGGGAGCAGGCGGGGAGCTGTTTTTT. This sequence encodes CAIKDRGAGGELFF.

This chain uses TRBV3-1 (or the pseudogene TRBV3-2) with TRBJ1-1; D possibly corresponds to TRBD1 (5 bases). V was trimmed by 1 base and J by 3 bases, leaving 9 bases between them. This CDR3 region has 14 residues. CDR1 is LGHDT, CDR2 YNNKEL, per germline (reference sequence). The CDR3 coding sequence is TGTGCCAGCAGCCAAGTGCCAGGGTACACTGAAGCTTTCTTT. Translated, it gives CASSQVPGYTEAFF.

This chain links TRBV5-1 with TRBJ1-2; 10 nucleotides match TRBD1. V dropped 4 bases and J dropped 7; count of bases not matched to a gene: 4. The CDR3 is 13 amino acids. Germline V gene data show CDR1 as SGHRS and CDR2 as YFSETQ. CDR3 sequence: CASSLTGGLGYTF. CDR3 DNA: TGCGCCAGCAGCCTGACAGGGGGCCTTGGCTACACCTTC.

The chain couples TRBV25-1 to TRBJ1-1; no definite D call. This CDR3 contains 14 residues. Trimming cost V 3 bases and J 0 bases, with 8 bases left between them. CDR1 and CDR2 (germline): MGHDK, SYGVNS. CDR3 in amino acids: CASSEPGLNTEAFF. Written as DNA, the CDR3 is TGTGCCAGCAGTGAGCCGGGTTTGAACACTGAAGCTTTCTTT.

V usage is TRBV20-1 and J usage is TRBJ2-5; 12 nucleotides line up with TRBD2. Unmatched junction bases numbered 9, after V lost 3 bases and J lost 1 base. The CDR3 extends over 17 amino acids. Germline CDR1 DFQATT, CDR2 SNEGSKA (reference sequence). Here the CDR3 reads CSASWVLAGGFQETQYF. The CDR3 coding sequence is TGCAGTGCTAGTTGGGTACTAGCGGGGGGCTTCCAAGAGACCCAGTACTTC.

The chain employs TRBV16 and TRBJ1-2, with D possibly being TRBD1 (5 bases). The germline V gene encodes CDR1 KGHSY and CDR2 FQNENV. The CDR3 is 16 residues long. Trimming pared 1 base from V and 5 bases from J, leaving 17 bases between. Here the CDR3 DNA reads TGTGCCAGCAGCCAATGGAGCGCAGGGAAGGGTTATGGCTACACCTTC. Residues: CASSQWSAGKGYGYTF.

The chain uses TRBV11-3 and TRBJ2-1; 9 bases match TRBD1. Germline CDR1 reads SGHNT; CDR2 reads YENEEA. CDR3 length: 15 residues. The ends lost 5 bases at V and 6 bases at J; junction bases unmatched: 8. The CDR3: CASSRDRDNANEQFF. CDR3 nucleotides: TGTGCCAGCAGCCGGGACAGGGATAATGCCAATGAGCAGTTCTTC.

The genes are TRBV13 and TRBJ2-1; 9 bases line up with TRBD1. Germline loops: CDR1 PRHDT, CDR2 FYEKMQ (reference sequence). This CDR3 region has 13 residues. V trimming: 8 bases; J trimming: 5 bases; junction bases outside the gene matches: 4. The CDR3 DNA reads as TGTGCCAGCGGGACAGGGTCGAACAATGAGCAGTTCTTC. Its translation: CASGTGSNNEQFF.

The gene calls are TRBV19 and TRBJ2-3; D is ambiguous. With 3 bases removed from V and 0 bases from J, the gap between germline ends came to 7 bases. The V gene's germline CDR1 is LNHDA and CDR2 SQIVND (reference sequence). The CDR3 covers 14 residues. In DNA form, the CDR3 reads TGTGCCAGTAGTATTACGGTTAGCACAGATACGCAGTATTTT. Its protein product is CASSITVSTDTQYF.

V usage is TRBV7-6 and J usage is TRBJ2-7; 7 bases align to TRBD2. Germline V gene sequence: CDR1 SGHVS, CDR2 FNYEAQ. The CDR3 contains 15 residues. The trim removed 5 bases at V and 0 bases at J, leaving 7 bases unmatched. The CDR3 DNA sequence: TGTGCCAGCAGCCCCGGAGGCGGGAGCTCCTACGAGCAGTACTTC. This gives the protein CASSPGGGSSYEQYF.

The V and J genes are TRBV10-2 and TRBJ2-1, with 8 positions matching TRBD2. In germline, CDR1 is WSHSY, CDR2 SAAADI. This CDR3 comprises 15 residues. Unmatched junction bases numbered 7, after V lost 4 bases and J lost 5 bases. In DNA, the CDR3 is TGCGCCAGCAGTGTGAAGCGGGGGCCCAACAATGAGCAGTTCTTC. Translated: CASSVKRGPNNEQFF.

V and J are TRBV10-1 and TRBJ1-2; D is perhaps TRBD1 (6 bases). CDR1 WNHNN and CDR2 SYGVQD come from the germline V gene (reference sequence). V lost 3 bases and J lost 4, with 18 bases in between. The CDR3 is 16 amino acids. The CDR3 nucleotides read TGCGCCAGCAGTGACCCTCCTACAGGGAGGGGCTATGGCTACACCTTC. Translation gives CASSDPPTGRGYGYTF.

This clone has only a few counts. The chain combines TRBV3-1 (or the pseudogene TRBV3-2) with TRBJ2-1; 10 nucleotides match TRBD2. The CDR3 totals 15 residues. The V and J ends lost 6 bases and 2 bases, in that order; junction bases with no gene match: 4. Germline values: CDR1 LGHDT, CDR2 YNNKEL (reference sequence). The CDR3 protein is CASSRTSGAYNEQFF. For the CDR3, the DNA is TGTGCCAGCAGTCGTACTAGCGGGGCCTACAATGAGCAGTTCTTC.

V gene TRBV7-2 combines with J gene TRBJ1-3, with 7 bases matching TRBD1. The trim removed 3 bases at V and 7 bases at J, leaving 6 bases unmatched. Germline V gives CDR1 SGHTA, CDR2 FQGNSA. This CDR3 contains 14 residues. CDR3 coding DNA: TGTGCCAGCAGCTTCGACAGGGACTTGAACACCATATATTTT. This translates into CASSFDRDLNTIYF.

V and J are TRBV6-4 and TRBJ1-4; D gene uncertain. V gave up 7 bases and J gave up 8 bases, with 17 bases separating them. CDR3 size: 14 residues. Germline V lookup: CDR1 MRHNA, CDR2 SNTAGT. DNA of the CDR3: TGTGCCAGCAACAGACGGGAGATATGGGAAAAACTGTTTTTT. Translated, it gives CASNRREIWEKLFF.